The T cell receptor beta chain described here comes from a study of response to subunit inactivated influenza vaccine. Per the germline V gene, CDR1 is DFQATT and CDR2 is SNEGSKA (reference sequence). The length of the CDR3 is 14 residues. V was pared by 2 bases and J by 0 bases, with 10 bases between. TCRdb used MiXCR to reprocess the RT-PCR reads, holding one entry per CDR3 protein. The table lists hundreds of thousands of distinct CDR3 sequences, roughly 12% of them singletons, with roughly 9.6% in the top ten. The same specimen was also included in a second study, on T cells expressing NK-cell markers. This second report adds: What made the TCR beta cDNA was 5'RACE template switching with UMIs. Beta-chain profiling covered CD3+CD56+NKG2C+, CD3+CD56+NKG2C- and CD3+CD56-NKG2C+ sorted subsets. About six donors showed dominant NKG2C+ clonotypes comprising about 1.0-7.5% of their CD8+ T cells. Whether expanded NKG2C+ T cell clones recognized HCMV stayed uncertain.

This TCR was recovered from a man aged 50 or older who received an inactivated influenza vaccine. This sample comprised PBMCs from blood, obtained on the day of vaccination. The chain links TRBV20-1 to TRBJ1-1; perhaps TRBD1 as D (5 bases). In nucleotides, the CDR3 is TGCAGTGCTAGACAGGGTTCCATGAACACTGAAGCTTTCTTT. Encoded protein: CSARQGSMNTEAFF.